This TCR beta chain was found in a study of blood T cell repertoires in COVID-19. V was pared by 1 base and J by 0 bases, with 12 bases between. Germline CDR1 is SGHNT and CDR2 is YENEEA. The CDR3 runs 16 residues. The repertoire was sequenced with immunoSEQ multiplex PCR; TCRdb's copy has only in-frame clones and lacks some. The sample consists of some 150,000 clones, over 75% of them appearing once. The sequenced material came from PBMCs or T cells enriched from blood (not recorded which). This receptor was taken from a woman in her fifties or sixties who had recovered from COVID-19. The chain recombines TRBV11-3 with TRBJ2-5; possible D gene TRBD1, 5 bases. The chain's CDR3 is CASSLGGRVYQETQYF. The CDR3 DNA sequence: TGTGCCAGCAGCTTAGGAGGCAGGGTCTACCAAGAGACCCAGTACTTC.